This paragraph covers one T cell receptor (beta chain) sequence. This entry is derived from a study of blood T cell repertoires in COVID-19. Study details: From the United States, Italy and Spain came samples of acute and convalescent COVID-19. T cells, B-cell-depleted T cells, or PBMCs provided the cDNA or gDNA that served as material.

In the study's own analysis: For nucleated cells, counts were estimated from reference gene primer amplification. Sequencing was performed with immunoSEQ multiplex PCR; in TCRdb, only in-frame clones are kept and a portion is missing. The DNA was the basis for D and trimming; V, J and clone size are from that table. The sample holds 120,000 or so clones, 80% seen once. This CDR3 has 16 residues. Per germline, CDR1 MDHEN and CDR2 SYDVKM. The V end lost 3 bases, the J end lost 0 bases, and 15 bases lay between the germline ends. The J gene is TRBJ2-7, the V gene TRBV28, with a tentative D call TRBD1 (5 bases). The receptor comes from a man aged 55 to 70 with active or convalescent COVID-19. The source material was peripheral blood. CDR3 bases: TGTGCCAGCAGTTTTTACGTTTCAGGGAACTCCTACGAGCAGTACTTC. Translation: CASSFYVSGNSYEQYF.